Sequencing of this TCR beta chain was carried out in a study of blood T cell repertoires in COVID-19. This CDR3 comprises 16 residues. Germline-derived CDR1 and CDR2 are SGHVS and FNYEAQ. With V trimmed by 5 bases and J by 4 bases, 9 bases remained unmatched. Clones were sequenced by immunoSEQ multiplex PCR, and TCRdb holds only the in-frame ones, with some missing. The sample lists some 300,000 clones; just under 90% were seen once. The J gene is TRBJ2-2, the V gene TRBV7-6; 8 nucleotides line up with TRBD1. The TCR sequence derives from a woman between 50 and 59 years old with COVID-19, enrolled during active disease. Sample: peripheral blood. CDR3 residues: CASSPRTGTGTGELFF. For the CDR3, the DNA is TGTGCCAGCAGCCCCCGGACAGGGACGGGCACCGGGGAGCTGTTTTTT.